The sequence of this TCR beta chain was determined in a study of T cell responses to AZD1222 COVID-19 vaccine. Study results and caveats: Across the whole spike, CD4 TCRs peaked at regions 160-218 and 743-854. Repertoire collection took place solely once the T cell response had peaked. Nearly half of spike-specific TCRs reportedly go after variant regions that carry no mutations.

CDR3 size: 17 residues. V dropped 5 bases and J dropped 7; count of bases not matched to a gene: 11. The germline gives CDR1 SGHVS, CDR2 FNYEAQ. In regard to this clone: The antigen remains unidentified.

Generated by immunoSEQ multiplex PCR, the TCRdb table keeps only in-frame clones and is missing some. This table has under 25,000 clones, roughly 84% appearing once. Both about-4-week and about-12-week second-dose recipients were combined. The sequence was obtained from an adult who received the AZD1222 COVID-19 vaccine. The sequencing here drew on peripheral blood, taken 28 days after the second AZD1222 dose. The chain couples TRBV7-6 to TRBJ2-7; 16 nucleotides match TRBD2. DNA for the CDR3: TGTGCCAGCAGCCCTCAGTCGGGACTAGCGGGAGGGCTTGAGCAGTACTTC. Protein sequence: CASSPQSGLAGGLEQYF.